This T cell receptor (beta chain) was documented in a study of blood T cell repertoires in COVID-19. At the level of the study: In each case, the material was cDNA or gDNA derived from T cells, B-cell-depleted T cells, or PBMCs.

The repertoire was sequenced with immunoSEQ multiplex PCR; TCRdb's copy has only in-frame clones and lacks some. Of approximately 140,000 clones in the sample, under 90% were seen once. Those who participated ranged in age from about 18 to 89 years and resided in 20 to 30 US areas. Participant-given clinical history determined each cohort assignment. Trimming removed 2 bases at V and 2 bases at J, with 9 bases between. The CDR3 has 14 residues. CDR1 and CDR2 from the germline V gene are SEHNR and FQNEAQ (reference sequence). Material: PBMCs or T cells enriched from blood (not recorded which). The receptor was derived from a man between 35 and 55 years old with acute COVID-19. The chain recombines TRBV7-9 with TRBJ1-1, with unresolved D. The CDR3 sequence: CASSLIEVNTEAFF. For the CDR3, the DNA is TGTGCCAGCAGCTTAATAGAGGTCAACACTGAAGCTTTCTTT.